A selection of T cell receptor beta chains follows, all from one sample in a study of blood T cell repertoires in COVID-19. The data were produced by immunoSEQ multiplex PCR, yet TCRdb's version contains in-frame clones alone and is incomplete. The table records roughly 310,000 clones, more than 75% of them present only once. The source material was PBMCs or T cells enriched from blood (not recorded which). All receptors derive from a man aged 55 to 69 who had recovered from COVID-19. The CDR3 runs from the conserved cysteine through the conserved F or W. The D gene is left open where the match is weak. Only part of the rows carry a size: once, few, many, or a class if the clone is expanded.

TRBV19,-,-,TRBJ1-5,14,CASSIRDSNQPQHF,TGTGCCAGTAGTATCAGGGATAGCAATCAGCCCCAGCATTTT
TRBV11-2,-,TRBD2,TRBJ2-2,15,CASGLAGGVTGELFF,TGTGCCAGCGGGCTAGCGGGAGGGGTAACCGGGGAGCTGTTTTTT
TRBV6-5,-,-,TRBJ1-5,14,CASRARDINQPQHF,TGTGCCAGCAGGGCTCGGGACATAAATCAGCCCCAGCATTTT
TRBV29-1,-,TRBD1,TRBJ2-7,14,CSVKGTGRNYEQYF,TGCAGCGTTAAAGGGACAGGGAGAAACTACGAGCAGTACTTC
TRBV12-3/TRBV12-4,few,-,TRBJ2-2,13,CASSNRQSGELFF,TGTGCCAGCAGTAACAGACAGTCCGGGGAGCTGTTTTTT
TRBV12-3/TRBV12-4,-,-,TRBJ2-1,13,CASSVTSANEQFF,TGTGCCAGCAGTGTGACTAGTGCGAATGAGCAGTTCTTC
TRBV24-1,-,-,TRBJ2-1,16,CATSGPRRGPTEQQFF,TGTGCCACCAGTGGGCCCCGGCGTGGCCCCACGGAGCAACAGTTCTTC
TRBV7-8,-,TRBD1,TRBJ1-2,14,CASSLAQGNYGYTF,TGTGCCAGCAGCTTAGCACAGGGGAACTATGGCTACACCTTC
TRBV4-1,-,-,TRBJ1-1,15,CASSHPSLRVFEAFF,TGCGCCAGCAGCCATCCTAGTCTTCGTGTTTTTGAGGCTTTCTTT
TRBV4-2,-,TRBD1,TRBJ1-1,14,CASSQRDRGAEAFF,TGTGCCAGCAGCCAGCGAGACAGGGGTGCTGAAGCTTTCTTT
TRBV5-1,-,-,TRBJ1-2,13,CASSLEGVDGYTF,TGCGCCAGCAGCTTGGAGGGGGTAGATGGCTACACCTTC
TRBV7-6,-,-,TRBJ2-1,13,CASSTREYNEQFF,TGTGCCAGCAGCACCCGGGAGTACAATGAGCAGTTCTTC
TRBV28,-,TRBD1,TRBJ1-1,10,CASSRGGAFF,TGTGCCAGCTCAAGAGGGGGCGCTTTCTTT
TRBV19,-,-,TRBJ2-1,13,CASSTSTYLEQFF,TGTGCCAGTAGTACCTCGACTTACCTTGAGCAGTTCTTC
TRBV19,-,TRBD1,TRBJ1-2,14,CASSSGQGFGGYTF,TGTGCCAGTAGTTCAGGACAGGGGTTCGGTGGCTACACCTTC
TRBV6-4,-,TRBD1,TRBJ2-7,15,CASSERGGDSYEQYF,TGTGCCAGCAGTGAACGAGGGGGCGACTCCTACGAGCAGTACTTC